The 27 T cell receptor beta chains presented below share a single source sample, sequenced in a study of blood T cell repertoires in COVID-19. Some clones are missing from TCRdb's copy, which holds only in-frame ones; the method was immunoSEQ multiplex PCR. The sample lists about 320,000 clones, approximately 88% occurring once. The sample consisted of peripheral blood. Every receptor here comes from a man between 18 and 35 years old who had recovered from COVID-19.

CDR3 loop: CASSPQGPSYEQYF. The DNA of the CDR3 is TGTGCCAGCAGCCCACAGGGGCCCTCCTACGAGCAGTACTTC. The V and J genes are TRBV7-9 and TRBJ2-7, with TRBD1 matching over 7 bases. Per germline, CDR1 SEHNR and CDR2 FQNEAQ (reference sequence). J lost 0 bases, V lost 5 bases, and 4 bases had no gene match. This CDR3 region has 14 residues.

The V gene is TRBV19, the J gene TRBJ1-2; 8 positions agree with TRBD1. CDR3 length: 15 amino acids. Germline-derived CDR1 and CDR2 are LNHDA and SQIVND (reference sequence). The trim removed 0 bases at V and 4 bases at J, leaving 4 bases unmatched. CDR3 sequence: CASSIDTGGLYGYTF. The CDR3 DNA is TGTGCCAGTAGTATAGATACAGGGGGACTCTATGGCTACACCTTC.

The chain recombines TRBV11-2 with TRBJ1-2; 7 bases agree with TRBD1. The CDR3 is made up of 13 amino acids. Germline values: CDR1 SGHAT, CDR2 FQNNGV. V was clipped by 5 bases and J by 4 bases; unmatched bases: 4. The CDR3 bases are TGTGCCAGCAGCCCTGGGACAGTCTATGGCTACACCTTC. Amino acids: CASSPGTVYGYTF.

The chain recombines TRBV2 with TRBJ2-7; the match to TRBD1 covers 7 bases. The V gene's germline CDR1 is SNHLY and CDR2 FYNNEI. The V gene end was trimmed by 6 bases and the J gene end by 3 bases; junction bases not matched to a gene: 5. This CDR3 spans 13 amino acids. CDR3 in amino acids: CASRAGTDYEQYF. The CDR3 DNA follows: TGTGCCAGCAGAGCCGGGACAGACTACGAGCAGTACTTC. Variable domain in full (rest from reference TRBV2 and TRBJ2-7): EPEVTQTPSHQVTQMGQEVILRCVPISNHLYFYWYRQILGQKVEFLVSFYNNEISEKSEIFDDQFSVERPDGSNFTLKIRSTKLEDSAMYFCASRAGTDYEQYFGPGTRLTVT.

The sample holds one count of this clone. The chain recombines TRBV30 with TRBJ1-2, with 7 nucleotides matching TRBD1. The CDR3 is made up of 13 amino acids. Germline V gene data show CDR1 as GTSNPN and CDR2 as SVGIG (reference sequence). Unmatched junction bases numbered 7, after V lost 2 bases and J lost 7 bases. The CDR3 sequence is CAWSPSDRVGYTF. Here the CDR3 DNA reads TGTGCCTGGAGTCCCAGCGACAGGGTTGGCTACACCTTC.

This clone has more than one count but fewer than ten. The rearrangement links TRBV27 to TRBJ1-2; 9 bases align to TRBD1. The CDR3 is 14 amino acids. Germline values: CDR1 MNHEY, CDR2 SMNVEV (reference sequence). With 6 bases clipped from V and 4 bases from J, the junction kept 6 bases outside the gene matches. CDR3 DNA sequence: TGTGCCAGCAGCTTTACAGGGGGCGTCTATGGCTACACCTTC. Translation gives CASSFTGGVYGYTF.

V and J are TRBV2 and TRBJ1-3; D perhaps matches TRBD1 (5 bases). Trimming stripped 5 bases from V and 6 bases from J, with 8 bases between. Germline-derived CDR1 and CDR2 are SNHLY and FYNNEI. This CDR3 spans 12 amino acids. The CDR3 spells CASSPGLNTIYF. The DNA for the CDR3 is TGTGCCAGCAGTCCGGGACTAAACACCATATATTTT. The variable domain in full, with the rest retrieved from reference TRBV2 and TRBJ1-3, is EPEVTQTPSHQVTQMGQEVILRCVPISNHLYFYWYRQILGQKVEFLVSFYNNEISEKSEIFDDQFSVERPDGSNFTLKIRSTKLEDSAMYFCASSPGLNTIYFGEGSWLTVV.

CDR3 sequence (DNA): TGTGCCAGCCAGGGGGCTAGCGGACCACAAGAGACCCAGTACTTC. It yields the protein CASQGASGPQETQYF. The chain uses TRBV27 and TRBJ2-5; the D gene is possibly TRBD1 (8 bases). The CDR3 length is 15 residues. The V gene's germline CDR1 is MNHEY and CDR2 SMNVEV (reference sequence). V was pared by 8 bases and J by 2 bases, with 18 bases between.

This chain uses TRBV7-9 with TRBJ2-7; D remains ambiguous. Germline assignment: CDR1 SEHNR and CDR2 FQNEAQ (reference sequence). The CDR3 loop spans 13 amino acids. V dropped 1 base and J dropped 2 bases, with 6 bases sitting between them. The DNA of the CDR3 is TGTGCCAGCAGCTTAGTCAGTCCCTACGAGCAGTACTTC. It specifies CASSLVSPYEQYF. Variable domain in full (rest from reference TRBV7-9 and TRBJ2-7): DTGVSQNPRHKITKRGQNVTFRCDPISEHNRLYWYRQTLGQGPEFLTYFQNEAQLEKSRLLSDRFSAERPKGSFSTLEIQRTEQGDSAMYLCASSLVSPYEQYFGPGTRLTVT.

This CDR3 is CASSIKQVNTEAFF. In DNA form, the CDR3 reads TGTGCCAGCAGTATTAAACAGGTGAACACTGAAGCTTTCTTT. V is TRBV27 and J is TRBJ1-1; a weak D match, TRBD1 (5 bases). The CDR3 is 14 residues long. The germline gives CDR1 MNHEY, CDR2 SMNVEV (reference sequence). The V gene lost 5 bases and the J gene lost 0 bases, with 10 bases spanning the gap.

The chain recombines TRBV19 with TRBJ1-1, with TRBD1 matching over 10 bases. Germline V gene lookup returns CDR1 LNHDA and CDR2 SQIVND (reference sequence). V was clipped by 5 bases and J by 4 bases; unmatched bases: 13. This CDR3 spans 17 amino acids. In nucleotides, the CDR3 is TGTGCCAGTAGTGGAGGACCGGGACAGGGGATTAGCACTGAAGCTTTCTTT. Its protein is CASSGGPGQGISTEAFF.

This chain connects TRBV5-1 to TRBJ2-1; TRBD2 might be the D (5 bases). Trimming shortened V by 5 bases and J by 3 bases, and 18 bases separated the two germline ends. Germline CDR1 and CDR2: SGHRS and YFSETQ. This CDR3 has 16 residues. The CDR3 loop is CASSSNTRASYNEQFF. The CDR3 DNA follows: TGCGCCAGCAGTTCGAATACTAGGGCAAGCTACAATGAGCAGTTCTTC.

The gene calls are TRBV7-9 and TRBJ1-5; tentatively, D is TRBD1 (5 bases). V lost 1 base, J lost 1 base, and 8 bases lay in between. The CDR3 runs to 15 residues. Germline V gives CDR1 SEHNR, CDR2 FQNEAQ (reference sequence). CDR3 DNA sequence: TGTGCCAGCAGCTTAGATCGGGGGAGCAATCAGCCCCAGCATTTT. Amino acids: CASSLDRGSNQPQHF. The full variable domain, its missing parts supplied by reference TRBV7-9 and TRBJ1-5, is DTGVSQNPRHKITKRGQNVTFRCDPISEHNRLYWYRQTLGQGPEFLTYFQNEAQLEKSRLLSDRFSAERPKGSFSTLEIQRTEQGDSAMYLCASSLDRGSNQPQHFGDGTRLSIL.

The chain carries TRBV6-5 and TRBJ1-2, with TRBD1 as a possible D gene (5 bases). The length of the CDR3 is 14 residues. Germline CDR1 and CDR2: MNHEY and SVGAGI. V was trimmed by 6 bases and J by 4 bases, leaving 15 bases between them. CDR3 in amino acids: CASSYDSKSYGYTF. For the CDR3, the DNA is TGTGCCAGCAGCTACGACAGTAAGAGCTATGGCTACACCTTC.

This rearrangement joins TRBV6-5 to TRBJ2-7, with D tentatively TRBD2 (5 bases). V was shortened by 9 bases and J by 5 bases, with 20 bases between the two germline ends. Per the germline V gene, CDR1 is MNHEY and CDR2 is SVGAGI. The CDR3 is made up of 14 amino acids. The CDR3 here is CASPLEGTFNEQYF. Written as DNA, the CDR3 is TGTGCCAGTCCCCTTGAGGGTACTTTTAACGAGCAGTACTTC.

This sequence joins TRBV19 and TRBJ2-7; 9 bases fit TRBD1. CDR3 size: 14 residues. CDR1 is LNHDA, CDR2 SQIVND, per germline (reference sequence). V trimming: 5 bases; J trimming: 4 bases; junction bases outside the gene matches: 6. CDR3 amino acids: CASSAPDRGYEQYF. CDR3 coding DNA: TGTGCCAGTAGTGCCCCTGACAGGGGGTACGAGCAGTACTTC. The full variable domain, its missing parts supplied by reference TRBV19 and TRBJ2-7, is DGGITQSPKYLFRKEGQNVTLSCEQNLNHDAMYWYRQDPGQGLRLIYYSQIVNDFQKGDIAEGYSVSREKKESFPLTVTSAQKNPTAFYLCASSAPDRGYEQYFGPGTRLTVT.

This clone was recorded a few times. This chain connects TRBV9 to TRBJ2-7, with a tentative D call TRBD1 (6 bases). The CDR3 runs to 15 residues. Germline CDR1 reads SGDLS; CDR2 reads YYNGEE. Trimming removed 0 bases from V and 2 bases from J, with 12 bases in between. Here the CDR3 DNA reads TGTGCCAGCAGCGTAGTACCGGACAGCGCCTACGAGCAGTACTTC. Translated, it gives CASSVVPDSAYEQYF.

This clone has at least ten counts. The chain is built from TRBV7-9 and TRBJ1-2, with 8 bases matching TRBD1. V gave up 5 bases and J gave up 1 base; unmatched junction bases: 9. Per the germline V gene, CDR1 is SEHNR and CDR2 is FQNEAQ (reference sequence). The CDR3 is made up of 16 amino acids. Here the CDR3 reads CASSPDRGYDNYGYTF. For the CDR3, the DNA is TGTGCCAGCAGCCCCGACAGGGGCTACGATAACTATGGCTACACCTTC.

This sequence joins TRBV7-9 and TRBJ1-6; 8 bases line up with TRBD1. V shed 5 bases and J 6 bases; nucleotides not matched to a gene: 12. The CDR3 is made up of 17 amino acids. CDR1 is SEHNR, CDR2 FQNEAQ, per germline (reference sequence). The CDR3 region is CASSLQGAASGNSPLHF. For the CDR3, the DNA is TGTGCCAGCAGCCTTCAGGGGGCGGCCTCGGGTAATTCACCCCTCCACTTT. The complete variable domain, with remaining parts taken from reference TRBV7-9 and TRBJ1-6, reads DTGVSQNPRHKITKRGQNVTFRCDPISEHNRLYWYRQTLGQGPEFLTYFQNEAQLEKSRLLSDRFSAERPKGSFSTLEIQRTEQGDSAMYLCASSLQGAASGNSPLHFGNGTRLTVT.

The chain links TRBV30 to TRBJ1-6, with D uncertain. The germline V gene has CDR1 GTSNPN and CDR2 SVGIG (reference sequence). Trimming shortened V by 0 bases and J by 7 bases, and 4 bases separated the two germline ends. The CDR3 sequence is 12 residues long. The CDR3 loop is CAWSVLNSPLHF. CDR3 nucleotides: TGTGCCTGGAGTGTACTGAATTCACCCCTCCACTTT.

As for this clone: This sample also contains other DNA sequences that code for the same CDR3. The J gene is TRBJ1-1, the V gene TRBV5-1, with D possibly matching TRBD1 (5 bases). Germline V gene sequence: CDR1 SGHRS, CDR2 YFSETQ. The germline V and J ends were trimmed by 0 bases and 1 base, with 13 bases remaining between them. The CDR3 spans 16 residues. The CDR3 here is CASSLAIRQTNTEAFF. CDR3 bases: TGCGCCAGCAGCTTGGCGATTAGACAGACGAACACTGAAGCTTTCTTT.

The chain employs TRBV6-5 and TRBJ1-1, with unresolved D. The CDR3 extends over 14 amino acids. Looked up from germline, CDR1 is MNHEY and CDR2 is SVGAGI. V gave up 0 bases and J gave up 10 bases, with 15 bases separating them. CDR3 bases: TGTGCCAGCAGTTACTCCCACGGGGAAGCCCGAGCTTTCTTT. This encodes CASSYSHGEARAFF.

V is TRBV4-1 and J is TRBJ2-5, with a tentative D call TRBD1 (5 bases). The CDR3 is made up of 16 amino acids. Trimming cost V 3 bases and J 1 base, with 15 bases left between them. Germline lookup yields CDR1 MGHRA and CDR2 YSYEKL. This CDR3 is CASSHAVWQGQETQYF. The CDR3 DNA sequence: TGCGCCAGCAGCCACGCCGTCTGGCAGGGCCAAGAGACCCAGTACTTC.

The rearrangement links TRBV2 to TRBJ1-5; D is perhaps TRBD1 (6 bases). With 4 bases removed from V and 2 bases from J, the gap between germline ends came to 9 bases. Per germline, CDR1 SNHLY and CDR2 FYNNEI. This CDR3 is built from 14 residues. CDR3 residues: CASSAGVGNQPQHF. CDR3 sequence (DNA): TGTGCCAGCAGTGCAGGGGTAGGCAATCAGCCCCAGCATTTT.

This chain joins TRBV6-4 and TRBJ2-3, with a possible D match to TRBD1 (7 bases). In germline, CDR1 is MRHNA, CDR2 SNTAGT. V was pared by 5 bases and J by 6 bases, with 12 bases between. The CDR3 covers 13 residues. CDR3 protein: CASSRRGADTQYF. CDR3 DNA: TGTGCCAGCAGTCGCAGGGGGGCCGATACGCAGTATTTT.

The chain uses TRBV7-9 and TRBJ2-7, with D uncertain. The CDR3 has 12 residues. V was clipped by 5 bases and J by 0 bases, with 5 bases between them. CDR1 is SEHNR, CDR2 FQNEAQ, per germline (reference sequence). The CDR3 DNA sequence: TGTGCCAGCAGCCCCGGCTCCTACGAGCAGTACTTC. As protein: CASSPGSYEQYF. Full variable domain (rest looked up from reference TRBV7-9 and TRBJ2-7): DTGVSQNPRHKITKRGQNVTFRCDPISEHNRLYWYRQTLGQGPEFLTYFQNEAQLEKSRLLSDRFSAERPKGSFSTLEIQRTEQGDSAMYLCASSPGSYEQYFGPGTRLTVT.

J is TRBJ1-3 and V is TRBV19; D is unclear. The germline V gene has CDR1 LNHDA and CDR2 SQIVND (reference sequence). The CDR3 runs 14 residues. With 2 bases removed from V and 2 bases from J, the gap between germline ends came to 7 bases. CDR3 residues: CASSISRAGNTIYF. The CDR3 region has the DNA TGTGCCAGTAGTATATCCCGGGCTGGAAACACCATATATTTT. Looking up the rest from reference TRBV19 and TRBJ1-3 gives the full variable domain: DGGITQSPKYLFRKEGQNVTLSCEQNLNHDAMYWYRQDPGQGLRLIYYSQIVNDFQKGDIAEGYSVSREKKESFPLTVTSAQKNPTAFYLCASSISRAGNTIYFGEGSWLTVV.